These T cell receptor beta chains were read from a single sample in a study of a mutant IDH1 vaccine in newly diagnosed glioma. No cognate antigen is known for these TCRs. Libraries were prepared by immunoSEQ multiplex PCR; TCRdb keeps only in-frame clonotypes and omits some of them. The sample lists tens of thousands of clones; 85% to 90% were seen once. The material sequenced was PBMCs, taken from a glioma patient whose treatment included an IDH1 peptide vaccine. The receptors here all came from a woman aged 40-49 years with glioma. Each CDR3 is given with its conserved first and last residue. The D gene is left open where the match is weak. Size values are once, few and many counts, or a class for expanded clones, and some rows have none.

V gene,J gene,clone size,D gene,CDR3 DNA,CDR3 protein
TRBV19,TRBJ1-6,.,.,TGTGCCAGCTGTCCGACGGCTAATGCTTCACCCCTCCACTTT,CASCPTANASPLHF
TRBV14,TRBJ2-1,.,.,TGTGCCAGCAGCCATGCCCGACTCGGGCCTTACAATGAGCAGTTCTTC,CASSHARLGPYNEQFF
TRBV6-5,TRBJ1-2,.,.,TGTGCCAGCAGTCCAGCCTACGGGGTTAACTATGGCTACACCTTC,CASSPAYGVNYGYTF
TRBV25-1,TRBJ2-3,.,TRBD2,TGTGCCAGCAGTGACGCGGGAGGCACAGATACGCAGTATTTT,CASSDAGGTDTQYF
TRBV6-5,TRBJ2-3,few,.,TGTGCCAGCAGTTACGAGGGGGGGGCCGGGGATACGCAGTATTTT,CASSYEGGAGDTQYF
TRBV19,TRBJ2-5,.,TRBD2,TGTGCCAGTAAGGGACTAGCGGGGGGTTACCAAGAGACCCAGTACTTC,CASKGLAGGYQETQYF
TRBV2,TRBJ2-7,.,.,TGTGCCAGCAGTGAGCTGAATTCCTACGAGCAGTACTTC,CASSELNSYEQYF
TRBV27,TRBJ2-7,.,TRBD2,TGTGCCAGCAGTTGGGGGGGGACGGACTACGAGCAGTACTTC,CASSWGGTDYEQYF
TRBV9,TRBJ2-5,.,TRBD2,TGTGCCAGCAGCGTAGACAGCGGGGCAGCGGAGACCCAGTACTTC,CASSVDSGAAETQYF
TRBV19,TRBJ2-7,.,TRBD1,TGTGCCAGTAGTCTGGACCGGACAGGGCCCTACGAGCAGTACTTC,CASSLDRTGPYEQYF
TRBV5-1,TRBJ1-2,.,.,TGCGCCAGCAGCTTGAACGGGGAGAGCGGCTACACCTTC,CASSLNGESGYTF
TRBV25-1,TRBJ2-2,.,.,TGTGCCAGCAGTCCCGGGACGTACGTTCGTTGGGGCACCGGGGAGCTGTTTTTT,CASSPGTYVRWGTGELFF
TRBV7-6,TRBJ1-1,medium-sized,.,TGTGCCAGCACCCCGGGACATAACACTGAAGCTTTCTTT,CASTPGHNTEAFF
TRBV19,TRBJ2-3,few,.,TGTGCCAGTAGTAGCTTCGGGATGTGGAGCACAGATACGCAGTATTTT,CASSSFGMWSTDTQYF
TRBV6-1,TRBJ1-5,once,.,TGTGCCAGCAGTGAAGGGGAAAGGAGGGGAGGACAGCCCCAGCATTTT,CASSEGERRGGQPQHF
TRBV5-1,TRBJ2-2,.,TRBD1,TGCGCCAGCAGCTTGGACAGGGGGAACACCGGGGAGCTGTTTTTT,CASSLDRGNTGELFF
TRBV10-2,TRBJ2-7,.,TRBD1,TGCGCCAGCAGTGCTACGGGACAGGGGGTCTACGAGCAGTACTTC,CASSATGQGVYEQYF
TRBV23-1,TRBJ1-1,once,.,TGCGCCAGCAGTCACTTCGGGTCAAAAGAAATGAACACTGAAGCTTTCTTT,CASSHFGSKEMNTEAFF
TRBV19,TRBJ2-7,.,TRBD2,TGTGCCAGTAGACCACCGGGGACTAGCGATTCCTACGAGCAGTACTTC,CASRPPGTSDSYEQYF
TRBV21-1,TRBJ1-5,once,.,TGTGCCAGCACCGACGGTTCGGGGAATAGCAATCAGCCCCAGCATTTT,CASTDGSGNSNQPQHF
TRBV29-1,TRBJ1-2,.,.,TGCAGCGTTGAAAGGGGGGGGTCCTTCTATGGCTACACCTTC,CSVERGGSFYGYTF
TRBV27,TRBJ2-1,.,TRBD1,TGTGCCACAGCCGGGACAGTTTACAATGAGCAGTTCTTC,CATAGTVYNEQFF
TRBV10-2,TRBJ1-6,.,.,TGCGCCAGCAGTTCCTCCGACAGATTAAATTCACCCCTCCACTTT,CASSSSDRLNSPLHF
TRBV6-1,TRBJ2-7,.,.,TGTGCCAGCAGTGGGGAGGTGGGCCGAACCTACGAGCAGTACTTC,CASSGEVGRTYEQYF
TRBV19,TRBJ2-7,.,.,TGTGCCAGTAGTATAGACGGGAGAGGCTACGAGCAGTACTTC,CASSIDGRGYEQYF
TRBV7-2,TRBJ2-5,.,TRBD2,TGTGCCAGCAGTTCTAGTGGCGCGGGGGGCCAAGAGACCCAGTACTTC,CASSSSGAGGQETQYF
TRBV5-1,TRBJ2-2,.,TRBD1,TGCGCCAGCGCCCCCGGGACAGGGGTATCTTCCGGGGAGCTGTTTTTT,CASAPGTGVSSGELFF
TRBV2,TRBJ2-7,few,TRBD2,TGTGCCAGCAGTGAAAGTCTAGCGGGTAACGAGCAGTACTTC,CASSESLAGNEQYF